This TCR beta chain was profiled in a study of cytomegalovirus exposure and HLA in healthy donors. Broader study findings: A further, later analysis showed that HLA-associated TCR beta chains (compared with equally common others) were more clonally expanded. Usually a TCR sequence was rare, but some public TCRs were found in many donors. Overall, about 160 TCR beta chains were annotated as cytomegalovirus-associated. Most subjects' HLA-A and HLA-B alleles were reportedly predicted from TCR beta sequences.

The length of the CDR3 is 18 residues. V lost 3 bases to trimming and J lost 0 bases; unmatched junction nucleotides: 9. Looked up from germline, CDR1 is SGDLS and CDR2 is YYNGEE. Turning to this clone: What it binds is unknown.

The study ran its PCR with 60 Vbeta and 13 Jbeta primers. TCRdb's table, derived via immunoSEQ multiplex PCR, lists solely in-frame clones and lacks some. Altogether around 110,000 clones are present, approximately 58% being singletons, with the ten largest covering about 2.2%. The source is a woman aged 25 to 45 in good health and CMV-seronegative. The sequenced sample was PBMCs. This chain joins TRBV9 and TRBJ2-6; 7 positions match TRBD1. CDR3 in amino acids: CASSGRTGKGSGANVLTF. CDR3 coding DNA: TGTGCCAGCAGCGGCCGGACAGGCAAGGGCTCTGGGGCCAACGTCCTGACTTTC.